This T cell receptor beta chain was recovered during a study of CD8 T cells in ankylosing spondylitis. The study, taken as a whole, reports: What appeared characteristic of ankylosing spondylitis blood was a TCR beta motif of fewer than ten highly homologous variants. Clones linked to the disease showed a CD8+ phenotype. They occurred at relatively low frequencies in peripheral blood.

TCRdb redid the calling of the 5' RACE reads with MiXCR, one entry per CDR3 protein. The sample shows roughly 440,000 distinct CDR3 sequences, about 15% of them seen only once. In this sample, this clonotype turned up a few times. Its antigen is unknown. Trimming removed 6 bases from V and 0 bases from J, with 14 bases in between. Germline V gives CDR1 MNHNS, CDR2 SASEGT. This CDR3 is 15 amino acids long. The gene calls are TRBV6-1 and TRBJ1-1; perhaps TRBD1 as D (6 bases). This TCR came from a male donor with ankylosing spondylitis. Specimen: blood, either unsorted or a sorted T cell fraction (not recorded which). The CDR3, as DNA: TGTGCCAGCAGGACGAGGGGGGAATTGAACACTGAAGCTTTCTTT. Residues: CASRTRGELNTEAFF.